These 7 T cell receptor beta chains originate from one sample sequenced in a study of blood T cell repertoires in COVID-19. Assay used: immunoSEQ multiplex PCR; TCRdb lists only in-frame clones, some missing. The sample includes 250,000 or so clones, 70% to 90% of them seen just once. Material: PBMCs or T cells enriched from blood (not recorded which). The receptor set was obtained from a woman aged 25-40 years with acute COVID-19.

This sequence joins TRBV19 and TRBJ1-1; 11 nucleotides align to TRBD1. This CDR3 contains 15 residues. Trimming cost V 1 base and J 4 bases; bases outside gene matches: 2. Germline CDR1 reads LNHDA; CDR2 reads SQIVND (reference sequence). CDR3 amino acids: CASSIVGTGGTEAFF. CDR3 DNA: TGTGCCAGTAGTATAGTGGGGACAGGGGGCACTGAAGCTTTCTTT.

The J gene is TRBJ1-2, the V gene TRBV28, with D perhaps matching TRBD1 (5 bases). The CDR3 runs 13 residues. From germline, CDR1 is MDHEN and CDR2 SYDVKM. Trimming stripped 10 bases from V and 8 bases from J, with 20 bases between. The CDR3 DNA reads TGTGCCAACCAGGCGGGACCCTCAAGCGGCTACACCTTC. It codes for CANQAGPSSGYTF.

The chain joins TRBV24-1 to TRBJ1-3, with D maybe TRBD1 (6 bases). This CDR3 comprises 15 residues. Germline assignment: CDR1 KGHDR and CDR2 SFDVKD. V was clipped by 4 bases and J by 4 bases, with 13 bases between them. The CDR3 DNA reads TGTGCCACCAGTGACCCTTCAGGGACAGGAAACACCATATATTTT. This gives the protein CATSDPSGTGNTIYF.

This chain links TRBV7-9 with TRBJ1-4; D is unclear. Germline V CDR1 and CDR2: SEHNR, FQNEAQ (reference sequence). Trimming shortened V by 7 bases and J by 6 bases, and 12 bases separated the two germline ends. This CDR3 comprises 13 residues. The CDR3 region is CASTRQSDEKLFF. The CDR3 nucleotides read TGTGCCAGCACCCGACAATCAGATGAAAAACTGTTTTTT. Full variable domain (missing parts from reference TRBV7-9 and TRBJ1-4): DTGVSQNPRHKITKRGQNVTFRCDPISEHNRLYWYRQTLGQGPEFLTYFQNEAQLEKSRLLSDRFSAERPKGSFSTLEIQRTEQGDSAMYLCASTRQSDEKLFFGSGTQLSVL.

The chain uses TRBV6-2 or TRBV6-3 and TRBJ2-2; TRBD2 aligns across 10 bases. The CDR3 consists of 15 residues. V gave up 2 bases and J gave up 5 bases; unmatched junction bases: 2. CDR1 and CDR2 from the germline V gene are MNHEY and SVGEGT. The CDR3 bases are TGTGCCAGCAGTTACCTAGCGGGAGTTACCGGGGAGCTGTTTTTT. Its translation is CASSYLAGVTGELFF.

V gene TRBV28 combines with J gene TRBJ2-7; 7 nucleotides align to TRBD2. Germline V gene lookup returns CDR1 MDHEN and CDR2 SYDVKM. The CDR3 is 16 amino acids. V gave up 5 bases and J gave up 3 bases; unmatched junction bases: 13. The CDR3: CASSQAWGGFGYEQYF. The CDR3 DNA follows: TGTGCCAGCAGTCAAGCGTGGGGAGGGTTTGGCTACGAGCAGTACTTC.

This clone was observed a single time. The CDR3 nucleotides are TGTGCCAGCAGGGGCCGGGACTCGTTCTACAATGAGCAGTTCTTC. This encodes CASRGRDSFYNEQFF. This chain links TRBV7-3 with TRBJ2-1, with a weak D call TRBD2 (6 bases). The germline V gene encodes CDR1 SGHTA and CDR2 FQGTGA. V was shortened by 6 bases and J by 3 bases, with 15 bases between the two germline ends. This CDR3 has 15 residues.